A single sample is the source of the 32 T cell receptor beta chains below, sequenced in a study of CD8 T cells in ankylosing spondylitis (dated by TCRdb to 2016 to 2017). The library was produced with 5' RACE. The listed sequencing device is Illumina HiSeq 2500. The raw public reads went through TCRdb reprocessing: fastp at Q25, MiXCR clone calling, in-frame beta chains kept. Rows are unified per CDR3 protein, each entry keeping the most common DNA and genes. The sample table records roughly 120,000 distinct CDR3 sequences; around 15% of these occur just once. Of the sample, around 3% falls within the top ten clones. Sequencing was carried out using blood, either unsorted or a sorted T cell fraction (not recorded which). The origin of the receptors is a female donor with ankylosing spondylitis or in good health (not recorded which).

Only a few counts were recorded for this clonotype. The chain employs TRBV20-1 and TRBJ2-2; D may be TRBD1 (5 bases). CDR3 length equals 13 residues. V lost 2 bases, J lost 4 bases, and 8 bases lay in between. Germline lookup yields CDR1 DFQATT and CDR2 SNEGSKA (reference sequence). Here the CDR3 reads CSARRQSTGELFF. CDR3 nucleotides: TGCAGTGCTAGAAGACAGAGCACCGGGGAGCTGTTTTTT.

This clonotype was recorded many times. The rearrangement joins TRBV6-1 to TRBJ1-1, with D unresolved. This CDR3 contains 14 residues. Germline values: CDR1 MNHNS, CDR2 SASEGT. Trimming pared 4 bases from V and 0 bases from J, leaving 9 bases between. The DNA for the CDR3 is TGTGCCAGCAGTGTCAAATCTATGAACACTGAAGCTTTCTTT. This translates into CASSVKSMNTEAFF.

The chain joins TRBV5-5 to TRBJ1-1; 7 nucleotides match TRBD1. With 3 bases clipped from V and 4 bases from J, the junction kept 6 bases outside the gene matches. This CDR3 spans 14 amino acids. The germline V gene encodes CDR1 SGHKS and CDR2 YYEKEE (reference sequence). Here the CDR3 DNA reads TGTGCCAGCAGCTCGACAGGGTTCGTCACTGAAGCTTTCTTT. Amino acids: CASSSTGFVTEAFF.

This clonotype has just a few counts. V usage is TRBV20-1 and J usage is TRBJ1-2, with D unclear. Per the germline V gene, CDR1 is DFQATT and CDR2 is SNEGSKA (reference sequence). The germline V and J ends were trimmed by 1 base and 8 bases, with 11 bases remaining between them. CDR3 length: 12 residues. CDR3 protein: CSARASPGGYTF. CDR3 in DNA: TGCAGTGCTAGAGCTTCTCCTGGGGGCTACACCTTC.

This clonotype has at least ten counts. The chain is built from TRBV29-1 and TRBJ2-1; the D gene could be TRBD1 or TRBD2 (5 bases each). CDR1 and CDR2 (germline): SQVTM, ANQGSEA. V lost 4 bases and J 4 bases, leaving 8 bases between the germline ends. CDR3 length equals 12 residues. The CDR3 DNA is TGCAGCGTTGTGGGGGATTACAATGAGCAGTTCTTC. This encodes CSVVGDYNEQFF.

About this clonotype itself: A single base separates this from a much larger clone, so it may be a read error. The chain links TRBV10-3 to TRBJ2-2; D perhaps matches TRBD2 (6 bases). Germline V gene data show CDR1 as ENHRY and CDR2 as SYGVKD. This CDR3 is built from 16 residues. CDR3 bases: TGTGTCATCCAGGGTACAGCGGGTCGAAACACCGGGGAGCTGTTTTTT. Protein product: CVIQGTAGRNTGELFF.

This clonotype was counted at least ten times. The J gene is TRBJ2-3, the V gene TRBV29-1; weak D call: TRBD1 (5 bases). Germline lookup yields CDR1 SQVTM and CDR2 ANQGSEA. There are 13 residues in the CDR3. V was pared by 2 bases and J by 1 base, with 7 bases between. CDR3 amino acids: CSVELRGTDTQYF. CDR3 bases: TGCAGCGTTGAACTCAGGGGCACAGATACGCAGTATTTT.

This chain joins TRBV7-8 and TRBJ1-3, with a possible D match to TRBD1 (5 bases). V lost 0 bases and J 0 bases, leaving 9 bases between the germline ends. The CDR3 spans 16 residues. CDR1 and CDR2 from the germline V gene are SGHVS and FQNEAQ. The CDR3 bases are TGTGCCAGCAGCTTAGCCCAGGGCATCTCTGGAAACACCATATATTTT. Translating it yields CASSLAQGISGNTIYF.

The chain is built from TRBV20-1 and TRBJ1-1; 9 nucleotides align to TRBD1. Germline lookup yields CDR1 DFQATT and CDR2 SNEGSKA (reference sequence). The CDR3 is 13 residues long. DNA of the CDR3: TGCAGCTTGAAACAGGGGGCGGGCACTGAAGCTTTCTTT. It yields the protein CSLKQGAGTEAFF.

The chain couples TRBV11-3 to TRBJ2-1; 13 bases line up with TRBD2. The CDR3 is 16 amino acids. In germline, CDR1 is SGHNT, CDR2 YENEEA. V was pared by 5 bases and J by 5 bases, with 6 bases of the junction left unmatched. CDR3 DNA sequence: TGTGCCAGCAGCCCCGGACTAGCGGGGGTTAACAATGAGCAGTTCTTC. It specifies CASSPGLAGVNNEQFF. Full variable domain (rest looked up from reference TRBV11-3 and TRBJ2-1): EAGVVQSPRYKIIEKKQPVAFWCNPISGHNTLYWYLQNLGQGPELLIRYENEEAVDDSQLPKDRFSAERLKGVDSTLKIQPAELGDSAVYLCASSPGLAGVNNEQFFGPGTRLTVL.

This clonotype was seen at least ten times. The chain recombines TRBV2 with TRBJ2-1; 14 nucleotides align to TRBD2. CDR3 length: 15 residues. Germline V gene data show CDR1 as SNHLY and CDR2 as FYNNEI. The ends lost 8 bases at V and 4 bases at J; junction bases unmatched: 4. CDR3 in amino acids: CASGWTSGGYNEQFF. In DNA, the CDR3 is TGTGCCAGCGGCTGGACTAGCGGGGGGTACAATGAGCAGTTCTTC.

This clonotype came up a few times. This chain joins TRBV3-1 and TRBJ2-3; 11 bases line up with TRBD2. The CDR3 has 20 amino acids. CDR1 is LGHDT, CDR2 YNNKEL, per germline (reference sequence). The V segment lost 5 bases and the J segment 0 bases; nucleotides outside the gene matches: 16. The CDR3: CASSAVPSGGLPRSTDTQYF. In DNA form, the CDR3 reads TGTGCCAGCAGCGCCGTTCCTAGCGGGGGGCTACCCCGGAGCACAGATACGCAGTATTTT.

The chain carries TRBV14 and TRBJ2-5, with D hard to call. The CDR3 contains 13 residues. Per the germline V gene, CDR1 is SGHDN and CDR2 is FVKESK. The V and J ends lost 1 base and 4 bases respectively, with 7 bases between them. CDR3 amino acids: CASSQGLSETQYF. In DNA form, the CDR3 reads TGTGCCAGCAGCCAAGGACTTTCAGAGACCCAGTACTTC.

At least ten counts were recorded for this clonotype. The chain has TRBV12-3 or TRBV12-4 and TRBJ2-1, with 11 bases aligning to TRBD2. V shed 2 bases, J shed 7 bases, and the junction held 4 bases outside the gene matches. CDR3 size: 15 residues. The CDR3 reads CASSLTSGGQNEQFF. Written as DNA, the CDR3 is TGTGCCAGCAGTTTAACTAGCGGGGGCCAGAATGAGCAGTTCTTC.

This clonotype was detected ten times or more. The J gene is TRBJ1-2, the V gene TRBV28; no clear D. The CDR3 spans 14 residues. V shed 3 bases and J shed 1 base, with 9 bases lying between them. Germline assignment: CDR1 MDHEN and CDR2 SYDVKM. CDR3 bases: TGTGCCAGCAGTTTTAATCGGTTTAACTATGGCTACACCTTC. The encoded protein is CASSFNRFNYGYTF.

The chain recombines TRBV7-2 with TRBJ1-5; D uncertain. The V gene lost 0 bases and the J gene lost 2 bases, with 11 bases spanning the gap. CDR1 is SGHTA, CDR2 FQGNSA, per germline. The CDR3 is 16 residues long. CDR3 nucleotides: TGTGCCAGCAGCTTAGCTGGGCCGGGCGGCAATCAGCCCCAGCATTTT. Amino acid sequence: CASSLAGPGGNQPQHF.

This clonotype has at least ten counts. The chain employs TRBV28 and TRBJ2-5, with D possibly being TRBD1 (6 bases). Germline V gives CDR1 MDHEN, CDR2 SYDVKM. V was trimmed by 6 bases and J by 4 bases, leaving 15 bases between them. The CDR3 is 14 amino acids. DNA of the CDR3: TGTGCCAGCAGAAATACAGGGTTGGGAGAGACCCAGTACTTC. Translation: CASRNTGLGETQYF.

This clonotype was counted only a few times. Compared with germline, one end of the junction differs, possibly owing to a read error. The rearrangement links TRBV7-3 to TRBJ2-4; 9 bases align to TRBD2. The CDR3 is made up of 14 amino acids. Germline V gene sequence: CDR1 SGHTA, CDR2 FQGTGA. CDR3 protein: CASSPGLATAFRDF. CDR3 bases: TGTGCCAGCAGCCCCGGACTAGCGACAGCATTCAGGGACTTC.

This clonotype was seen many times. This chain joins TRBV20-1 and TRBJ2-5; 8 bases fit TRBD2. Germline V lookup: CDR1 DFQATT, CDR2 SNEGSKA (reference sequence). CDR3 length: 13 amino acids. V lost 3 bases to trimming and J lost 5 bases; unmatched junction nucleotides: 5. The CDR3 DNA follows: TGCAGTGCTAGGCGGACTAGCAGGGAGACCCAGTACTTC. Protein: CSARRTSRETQYF.

This clonotype occurred a few times. The chain carries TRBV12-3 or TRBV12-4 and TRBJ1-2; a possible D gene is TRBD1 (5 bases). The CDR3 runs to 15 residues. V was cut by 5 bases and J by 4 bases, with 17 bases left in between. The CDR3 nucleotides read TGTGCCAGCAGTCAAGGGACGGACCCAAGCTATGGCTACACCTTC. It translates to CASSQGTDPSYGYTF.

This clonotype came up a few times. This chain uses TRBV9 with TRBJ2-3, with 10 nucleotides matching TRBD2. The germline V gene has CDR1 SGDLS and CDR2 YYNGEE. Trimming cost V 1 base and J 5 bases; bases outside gene matches: 7. There are 16 residues in the CDR3. The CDR3 DNA reads TGTGCCAGCAGCGTATTCCTAGCGGGGGATGTAGATACGCAGTATTTT. It specifies CASSVFLAGDVDTQYF. Based on the CDR3 plus reference TRBV9 and TRBJ2-3, the full variable domain is DSGVTQTPKHLITATGQRVTLRCSPRSGDLSVYWYQQSLDQGLQFLIQYYNGEERAKGNILERFSAQQFPDLHSELNLSSLELGDSALYFCASSVFLAGDVDTQYFGPGTRLTVL.

Only a few counts were recorded for this clonotype. The rearrangement links TRBV7-3 to TRBJ2-3, with 8 bases matching TRBD1. V shed 2 bases and J 4 bases; nucleotides not matched to a gene: 5. The CDR3 consists of 15 residues. Germline CDR1 is SGHTA and CDR2 is FQGTGA. CDR3: CASSLSLGQADTQYF. The CDR3 DNA reads as TGTGCCAGCAGCTTATCTTTGGGACAGGCAGATACGCAGTATTTT.

About this clonotype: A read error may explain this, as a much larger clone is one base away. V is TRBV20-1 and J is TRBJ1-3; D is uncertain. Germline-derived CDR1 and CDR2 are DFQATT and SNEGSKA (reference sequence). The CDR3 is 14 residues long. Here the CDR3 reads CSAKPVLAGNIIYF. The CDR3 region has the DNA TGCAGTGCTAAGCCCGTCCTGGCTGGAAACATCATATATTTT.

The V and J genes are TRBV6-1 and TRBJ2-7; TRBD1 matches 11 bases. V shed 7 bases and J 4 bases; nucleotides not matched to a gene: 9. From germline, CDR1 is MNHNS and CDR2 SASEGT. This CDR3 is built from 15 residues. Here the CDR3 reads CASIKAGTGGYEQYF. CDR3 coding DNA: TGTGCCAGCATAAAAGCCGGGACAGGGGGATACGAGCAGTACTTC.

This clonotype was observed a few times. The J gene is TRBJ1-1, the V gene TRBV29-1; 7 bases line up with TRBD1. Germline loops: CDR1 SQVTM, CDR2 ANQGSEA. The J segment lost 5 bases and the V segment lost 5 bases, leaving 11 bases of the junction unmatched. The CDR3 extends over 14 amino acids. CDR3 nucleotides: TGCAGCGTTTTGAGGGGGCAAAAGGAGACTGAAGCTTTCTTT. Translation: CSVLRGQKETEAFF.

Notes on this clonotype: It may be a read error: a sequence one base away is much more abundant. The J gene is TRBJ2-2, the V gene TRBV20-1, with 8 bases fitting TRBD1. Germline V CDR1 and CDR2: DFQATT, SNEGSKA (reference sequence). The CDR3 spans 14 residues. The CDR3 reads CSAKTGEETGGLFF. As DNA, the CDR3 is TGCAGTGCGAAGACAGGGGAGGAGACCGGGGGGCTGTTTTTT.

The chain employs TRBV29-1 and TRBJ2-3; D is ambiguous. Germline V gene data show CDR1 as SQVTM and CDR2 as ANQGSEA. The CDR3 consists of 13 residues. Trimming pared 6 bases from V and 2 bases from J, leaving 12 bases between. The CDR3 nucleotides read TGCAGCGTAGACCCGGGCCACACAGATACGCAGTATTTT. Its translation is CSVDPGHTDTQYF.

This clonotype has ten or more counts. V and J are TRBV10-2 and TRBJ2-1, with TRBD2 matching over 10 bases. V dropped 3 bases and J dropped 6; count of bases not matched to a gene: 5. CDR3 length: 15 residues. CDR1 WSHSY and CDR2 SAAADI come from the germline V gene. The CDR3 coding sequence is TGCGCCAGCAGTGATGGAGCGGGGGGGCTCAATGAGCAGTTCTTC. The encoded protein is CASSDGAGGLNEQFF.

In this sample, this clonotype turned up many times. V is TRBV10-3 and J is TRBJ2-7; D is undetermined. This CDR3 region has 13 residues. V was clipped by 0 bases and J by 3 bases, with 6 bases between them. CDR1 and CDR2 from the germline V gene are ENHRY and SYGVKD. The CDR3 DNA sequence: TGTGCCATCAGTGAGTCCAACAGCTACGAGCAGTACTTC. Translated: CAISESNSYEQYF.

Only a few counts were recorded for this clonotype. Because it lacks the conserved phenylalanine or tryptophan at the end, this CDR3 is likely a read error. The DNA is omitted, as the CDR3 cannot be located on it reliably, and the CDR3 follows TCRdb's listing. The chain is built from TRBV28 and TRBJ1-2; the DNA was not used to check the table's D call, TRBD1. Germline V gene sequence: CDR1 MDHEN, CDR2 SYDVKM. The CDR3 length equals 11 residues, ends included. This CDR3 is CASSSQGTVYL.

This clonotype has more than one count but fewer than ten. CDR3 sequence (DNA): TGTGCCAGCAGTACGGGGACTAGCGGGGCGAGGAATGAGCAGTTCTTC. It is translated as CASSTGTSGARNEQFF. This chain uses TRBV28 with TRBJ2-1, with TRBD2 matching 13 bases. The CDR3 covers 16 residues. Germline lookup yields CDR1 MDHEN and CDR2 SYDVKM. V shed 5 bases and J 7 bases; nucleotides not matched to a gene: 8. Full variable domain (missing parts from reference TRBV28 and TRBJ2-1): DVKVTQSSRYLVKRTGEKVFLECVQDMDHENMFWYRQDPGLGLRLIYFSYDVKMKEKGDIPEGYSVSREKKERFSLILESASTNQTSMYLCASSTGTSGARNEQFFGPGTRLTVL.

The CDR3 DNA sequence: TGCAGTGCTAGAAGGATCGCGTCAGACTACGAGCAGTACTTC. This sequence encodes CSARRIASDYEQYF. The rearrangement joins TRBV20-1 to TRBJ2-7; D uncertain. Germline V lookup: CDR1 DFQATT, CDR2 SNEGSKA (reference sequence). With 2 bases removed from V and 3 bases from J, the gap between germline ends came to 14 bases. The CDR3 has 14 amino acids.